This T cell receptor (beta chain) was observed in a study of Ad26.COV2.S vaccination and SARS-CoV-2 variants. TCRdb's table, derived via immunoSEQ multiplex PCR, lists solely in-frame clones and lacks some. The repertoire consists of some 480,000 clones, with roughly 89% occurring once and the leading ten covering 10% to 15%. V lost 2 bases and J 9 bases, leaving 21 bases between the germline ends. Germline assignment: CDR1 MGHDK and CDR2 SYGVNS. The CDR3 spans 16 residues. Documented treatment: 19 received Ad26.COV2.S at low or high dose, single or two shots; about 5 received placebo; per-sample allocation not given. Material that was analyzed had been drawn on day 63 after the first vaccine or placebo injection.

The rearrangement uses TRBV25-1 and TRBJ2-3, with D possibly matching TRBD2 (6 bases). Sequences were derived from peripheral blood, sampled in a trial of Ad26.COV2.S vaccine versus placebo. The receptor comes from a person aged 18-60 years who received the Ad26.COV2.S COVID-19 vaccine or a placebo. This CDR3 reads CASSERGTRAHSTQYF. The DNA for the CDR3 is TGTGCCAGCAGTGAACGCGGGACGAGGGCCCACAGCACGCAGTATTTT.